The 22 T cell receptor beta chains in this list originate from one sample, sequenced in a study of shared clonotypes between healthy human individuals. Profiling relied on immunoSEQ multiplex PCR, and the TCRdb table lists in-frame clones only, not all of them. The data show more than 600,000 clones, 90% to 95% seen once. Terminally differentiated effector memory CD45RA+ cells were excluded by CCR7 positive selection of CD45RO-negative cells. Source material: naive CD8+ T cells sorted from blood. All receptors derive from a man younger than 40 in good health.

The chain employs TRBV13 and TRBJ2-1; no clear D. The germline V and J ends were trimmed by 4 bases and 8 bases, with 12 bases remaining between them. This CDR3 comprises 13 residues. Germline CDR1 reads PRHDT; CDR2 reads FYEKMQ (reference sequence). The CDR3 DNA reads as TGTGCCAGCAGCTCCAGTCTCCGGGATGAGCAGTTCTTC. Translation: CASSSSLRDEQFF.

A remark on this clone: The same CDR3 can be traced to other DNA sequences in this sample. This chain joins TRBV27 and TRBJ1-5; D remains ambiguous. The V and J ends lost 6 bases and 3 bases respectively, with 6 bases between them. CDR1 and CDR2 (germline): MNHEY, SMNVEV (reference sequence). There are 12 residues in the CDR3. The CDR3 DNA reads TGTGCCAGCAGCCCCCCCAATCAGCCCCAGCATTTT. Translated, it gives CASSPPNQPQHF.

This clone was detected once. V gene TRBV2 combines with J gene TRBJ2-3; tentative D call: TRBD2 (6 bases). Germline V lookup: CDR1 SNHLY, CDR2 FYNNEI. The CDR3 covers 13 residues. The V end was cut by 9 bases, the J end by 0 bases, with 10 bases between. CDR3 in amino acids: CASPGSSTDTQYF. DNA for the CDR3: TGTGCCAGTCCCGGGAGTAGCACAGATACGCAGTATTTT.

The V and J genes are TRBV28 and TRBJ2-5; TRBD2 matches at 15 bases. The CDR3 extends over 16 amino acids. V lost 6 bases, J lost 7 bases, and 9 bases stayed unmatched. Germline V CDR1 and CDR2: MDHEN, SYDVKM. Here the CDR3 DNA reads TGTGCCAGCAGCATAGGACTAGCGGGAGGGGCGGGGACCCAGTACTTC. This gives the protein CASSIGLAGGAGTQYF.

This chain links TRBV9 with TRBJ1-5; D is unclear. V was shortened by 4 bases and J by 0 bases, with 11 bases between the two germline ends. This CDR3 spans 15 amino acids. The germline CDR1 and CDR2 sequences are SGDLS and YYNGEE. For the CDR3, the DNA is TGTGCCAGCAGCCGCCTTGGGGATAGCAATCAGCCCCAGCATTTT. This gives the protein CASSRLGDSNQPQHF.

The chain links TRBV5-1 to TRBJ2-2, with TRBD1 matching over 7 bases. The CDR3 is 15 residues long. The V segment lost 1 base and the J segment 6 bases; nucleotides outside the gene matches: 6. The germline V gene has CDR1 SGHRS and CDR2 YFSETQ. CDR3 DNA sequence: TGCGCCAGCAGCTTGCGACAGGGTACGGCCGGGGAGCTGTTTTTT. This encodes CASSLRQGTAGELFF.

The rearrangement links TRBV10-3 to TRBJ2-7; 7 bases match TRBD1. The V gene end was trimmed by 6 bases and the J gene end by 1 base; junction bases not matched to a gene: 6. This CDR3 is built from 14 residues. From germline, CDR1 is ENHRY and CDR2 SYGVKD. The CDR3 region is CAIRDPGQSYEQYF. DNA for the CDR3: TGTGCCATCAGGGACCCGGGACAGTCCTACGAGCAGTACTTC.

The genes are TRBV6-1 and TRBJ2-7, with D hard to call. V was trimmed by 1 base and J by 3 bases, leaving 4 bases between them. This CDR3 region has 12 residues. CDR1 is MNHNS and CDR2 is SASEGT in the germline V gene. This CDR3 is CASSEDYYEQYF. CDR3 nucleotide sequence: TGTGCCAGCAGTGAAGACTACTACGAGCAGTACTTC.

The gene calls are TRBV27 and TRBJ1-2; D gene ambiguous. Germline lookup yields CDR1 MNHEY and CDR2 SMNVEV (reference sequence). V was cut by 5 bases and J by 3 bases, with 19 bases left in between. The CDR3 is made up of 16 amino acids. CDR3 coding DNA: TGTGCCAGCAGTGCCCATCGGGGATTCCCTTACTATGGCTACACCTTC. It translates to CASSAHRGFPYYGYTF.

This sequence joins TRBV23-1 and TRBJ1-4; D is ambiguous. TRBV23-1 is noted as an ORF with a role that remains uncertain. V lost 4 bases and J lost 4, with 13 bases in between. This CDR3 is built from 15 residues. CDR3 nucleotide sequence: TGCGCCAGCAGTCCCCGGGGTCTTGTTAATGAAAAACTGTTTTTT. Its translation is CASSPRGLVNEKLFF.

This chain links TRBV11-2 with TRBJ2-1, with 9 bases aligning to TRBD1. The CDR3 is 14 amino acids. J lost 5 bases, V lost 8 bases, and 7 bases had no gene match. Germline V gene sequence: CDR1 SGHAT, CDR2 FQNNGV. In DNA form, the CDR3 reads TGTGCCAGCCGAACAGGGGGCGACCACAATGAGCAGTTCTTC. This translates into CASRTGGDHNEQFF. The full variable domain, with the rest looked up from reference TRBV11-2 and TRBJ2-1, is EAGVAQSPRYKIIEKRQSVAFWCNPISGHATLYWYQQILGQGPKLLIQFQNNGVVDDSQLPKDRFSAERLKGVDSTLKIQPAKLEDSAVYLCASRTGGDHNEQFFGPGTRLTVL.

The V call is TRBV25-1, the J call TRBJ2-3; TRBD1 matches 9 bases. The CDR3 sequence is 15 residues long. Germline loops: CDR1 MGHDK, CDR2 SYGVNS. After removal of 10 bases from V and 4 bases from J, the junction contained 12 bases not matched to a gene. The CDR3 sequence is CATESNRQGADTQYF. The CDR3 nucleotides are TGTGCCACCGAATCGAATAGACAGGGGGCAGATACGCAGTATTTT.

The table lists this clone with a count of one. The chain couples TRBV7-9 to TRBJ2-1; D gene unclear. Trimming left V 5 bases short and J 12 bases short, with 8 bases between. CDR1 and CDR2 (germline): SEHNR, FQNEAQ (reference sequence). The CDR3 is 10 amino acids. Here the CDR3 DNA reads TGTGCCAGCAGCGACGCTTGGCAGTTCTTC. It translates to CASSDAWQFF.

V gene TRBV30 combines with J gene TRBJ1-1, with unresolved D. The CDR3 extends over 12 amino acids. Germline V gene lookup returns CDR1 GTSNPN and CDR2 SVGIG (reference sequence). V was clipped by 2 bases and J by 1 base, with 5 bases between them. CDR3 protein: CAWSLGNTEAFF. Here the CDR3 DNA reads TGTGCCTGGAGTCTGGGGAACACTGAAGCTTTCTTT. Full variable domain (rest looked up from reference TRBV30 and TRBJ1-1): SQTIHQWPATLVQPVGSPLSLECTVEGTSNPNLYWYRQAAGRGLQLLFYSVGIGQISSEVPQNLSASRPQDRQFILSSKKLLLSDSGFYLCAWSLGNTEAFFGQGTRLTVV.

This chain connects TRBV7-9 to TRBJ2-7; D possibly matches TRBD1 or TRBD2 (6 bases each). Germline values: CDR1 SEHNR, CDR2 FQNEAQ (reference sequence). Trimming pared 5 bases from V and 2 bases from J, leaving 28 bases between. The CDR3 covers 19 residues. For the CDR3, the DNA is TGTGCCAGCAGCAAGATTGAGTCGTGGGGGGCACGGGTAACCTACGAGCAGTACTTC. This sequence encodes CASSKIESWGARVTYEQYF.

V and J are TRBV6-1 and TRBJ2-3; 9 nucleotides line up with TRBD1. The V and J ends lost 5 bases and 4 bases, in that order; junction bases with no gene match: 4. The CDR3 runs to 14 residues. The V gene's germline CDR1 is MNHNS and CDR2 SASEGT. The CDR3 region is CASSRTGVPDTQYF. The CDR3 region has the DNA TGTGCCAGCAGTAGGACAGGGGTTCCAGATACGCAGTATTTT.

V usage is TRBV28 and J usage is TRBJ2-7; weak D call: TRBD1 (6 bases). This CDR3 region has 14 residues. Deletions cut 1 base from V and 1 base from J, with 8 bases between. Germline lookup yields CDR1 MDHEN and CDR2 SYDVKM. The CDR3 sequence: CASSLYRESYEQYF. The CDR3 DNA follows: TGTGCCAGCAGTTTATACAGGGAGTCCTACGAGCAGTACTTC.

The V and J genes are TRBV25-1 and TRBJ2-2; D unresolved. CDR1 is MGHDK, CDR2 SYGVNS, per germline. CDR3 length equals 14 residues. The germline V and J ends were trimmed by 4 bases and 6 bases, with 12 bases remaining between them. The CDR3 bases are TGTGCCAGCAGTGTCGCTAAGTATTCCGGGGAGCTGTTTTTT. This codes for CASSVAKYSGELFF.

This chain links TRBV7-9 with TRBJ2-3; D perhaps matches TRBD2 (5 bases). Deletions cut 1 base from V and 3 bases from J, with 14 bases between. CDR3 length: 16 residues. Germline assignment: CDR1 SEHNR and CDR2 FQNEAQ (reference sequence). The CDR3 loop is CASSLVGSTRTDTQYF. The CDR3, as DNA: TGTGCCAGCAGCTTAGTGGGGAGCACCCGAACAGATACGCAGTATTTT.

This chain joins TRBV28 and TRBJ2-7; D call uncertain. Trimming left V 1 base short and J 3 bases short, with 13 bases between. In germline, CDR1 is MDHEN, CDR2 SYDVKM. This CDR3 has 15 residues. CDR3 sequence: CASSLFVAIGYEQYF. The DNA of the CDR3 is TGTGCCAGCAGTTTATTCGTGGCGATAGGCTACGAGCAGTACTTC. Together with reference TRBV28 and TRBJ2-7, the CDR3 gives the full variable domain: DVKVTQSSRYLVKRTGEKVFLECVQDMDHENMFWYRQDPGLGLRLIYFSYDVKMKEKGDIPEGYSVSREKKERFSLILESASTNQTSMYLCASSLFVAIGYEQYFGPGTRLTVT.

V is TRBV7-9 and J is TRBJ1-2; 9 nucleotides agree with TRBD1. From germline, CDR1 is SEHNR and CDR2 FQNEAQ (reference sequence). Trimming cost V 6 bases and J 7 bases; bases outside gene matches: 3. The CDR3 consists of 12 residues. This CDR3 is CASSGTGTGYTF. In DNA, the CDR3 is TGTGCCAGCAGTGGGACAGGGACTGGCTACACCTTC.

The V gene is TRBV14, the J gene TRBJ2-7; D possibly corresponds to TRBD1 (5 bases). V gave up 2 bases and J gave up 2 bases, with 13 bases separating them. CDR3 length: 15 residues. Germline CDR1 SGHDN, CDR2 FVKESK. CDR3 DNA: TGTGCCAGCAGCCAAAACCAGGGTTATACCTACGAGCAGTACTTC. It translates to CASSQNQGYTYEQYF.